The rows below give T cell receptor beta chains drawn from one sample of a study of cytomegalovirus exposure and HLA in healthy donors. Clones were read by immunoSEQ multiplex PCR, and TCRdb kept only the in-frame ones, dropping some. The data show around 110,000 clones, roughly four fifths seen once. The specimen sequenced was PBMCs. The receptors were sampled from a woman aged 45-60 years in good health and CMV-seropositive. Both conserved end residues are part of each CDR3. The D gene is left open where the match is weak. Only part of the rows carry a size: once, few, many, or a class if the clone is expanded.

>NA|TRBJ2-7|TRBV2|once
TGTGCCAGCAGTGGGGCAGCTCTCCACGAGCAGTACTTC
CASSGAALHEQYF
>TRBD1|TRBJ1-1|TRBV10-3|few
TGTGCCAGTACAGGGGGCGCCGACACTGAAGCTTTCTTT
CASTGGADTEAFF
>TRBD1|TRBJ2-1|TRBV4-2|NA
TGTGCCAGCAGCCAAGATGTTTGGGACAGGGGACAGAATGAGCAGTTCTTC
CASSQDVWDRGQNEQFF
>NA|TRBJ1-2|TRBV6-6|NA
TGTGCCAGCAGTCCCCCCCGACAGGATGGCTACACCTTC
CASSPPRQDGYTF
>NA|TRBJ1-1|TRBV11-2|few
TGTGCCAGCAGCTTAGATCACCAGGACACTGAAGCTTTCTTT
CASSLDHQDTEAFF
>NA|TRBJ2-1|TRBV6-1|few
TGTGCCAGCAGTGCAGGGTTTACTAACAATGAGCAGTTCTTC
CASSAGFTNNEQFF
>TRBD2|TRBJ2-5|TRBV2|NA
TGTGCCAGCAGTGAAAAGCGGGGGGCATTCATCCAAGAGACCCAGTACTTC
CASSEKRGAFIQETQYF
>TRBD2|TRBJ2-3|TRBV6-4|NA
TGTGCCAGCAGCAAACTGGCTAGCGGGGGCACAGATACGCAGTATTTT
CASSKLASGGTDTQYF
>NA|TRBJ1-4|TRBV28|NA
TGTGCCAGCAGGTCCCAGGGTACCACTAATGAAAAACTGTTTTTT
CASRSQGTTNEKLFF
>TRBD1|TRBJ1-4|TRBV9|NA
TGTGCCCAACAGGGGGACCCAGAAAAACTGTTTTTT
CAQQGDPEKLFF
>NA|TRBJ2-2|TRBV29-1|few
TGCAGCGTCGTACTACAGGTTGCCGGGGAGCTGTTTTTT
CSVVLQVAGELFF
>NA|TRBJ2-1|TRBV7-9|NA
TGTGCCAGCAGCCGGTCCGCGGTCAGGGATGAGCAGTTCTTC
CASSRSAVRDEQFF
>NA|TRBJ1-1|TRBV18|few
TGTGCCAGCTCACCTGGACAGACAAACGAAGCTTTCTTT
CASSPGQTNEAFF
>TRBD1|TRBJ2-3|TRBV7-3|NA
TGTGCCAGCAGCGTACAGGGGGCTACAGATACGCAGTATTTT
CASSVQGATDTQYF
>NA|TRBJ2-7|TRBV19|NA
TGTGCCAGTAGTATATTGTCGGGGGGCGGCGAGCAGTACTTC
CASSILSGGGEQYF
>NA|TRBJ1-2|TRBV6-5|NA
TGTGCCAGCAGTGTATTGGGCAGCCCCTATGGCTACACCTTC
CASSVLGSPYGYTF
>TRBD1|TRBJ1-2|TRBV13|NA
TGTGCCAGCAGCTTCCGGGACAGGCCCTATGGCTACACCTTC
CASSFRDRPYGYTF
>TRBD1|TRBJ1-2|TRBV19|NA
TGTGCCAGTAGTATAGGACGGTCAGGGGGTCGCTATGGCTACACCTTC
CASSIGRSGGRYGYTF
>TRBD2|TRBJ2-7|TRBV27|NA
TGTGCCAGCAGTTTATTGGGGGGGGTCGAGCAGTACTTC
CASSLLGGVEQYF
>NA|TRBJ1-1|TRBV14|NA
TGTGCCAGCAGCCGATACTGGACAGATAACACTGAAGCTTTCTTT
CASSRYWTDNTEAFF
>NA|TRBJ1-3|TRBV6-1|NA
TGTGCCAGCAGTGAAGTGTGGACACCCCATGGAAACACCATATATTTT
CASSEVWTPHGNTIYF
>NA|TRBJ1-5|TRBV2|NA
TGTGCCACGGGCAGGGAAGCTACCAATCAGCCCCAGCATTTT
CATGREATNQPQHF
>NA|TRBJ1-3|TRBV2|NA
TGTGCCAGCAGTGACCCGAGCTCTGGAAACACCATATATTTT
CASSDPSSGNTIYF
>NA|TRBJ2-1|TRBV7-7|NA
TGTGCTAGCAGTCCGGGGGACCCGTGGAATGAGCAGTTCTTC
CASSPGDPWNEQFF
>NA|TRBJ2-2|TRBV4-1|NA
TGCGCCAGCAGCCAAATTCCTGCGGGACCATACACCGGGGAGCTGTTTTTT
CASSQIPAGPYTGELFF
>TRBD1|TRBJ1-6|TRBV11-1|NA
TGTGCCAGCAGCTTAGGACAGGGTAATTCACCCCTCCACTTT
CASSLGQGNSPLHF
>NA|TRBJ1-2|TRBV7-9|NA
TGTGCCAGCAGCCGTTTCCCTCGCAGGGCGGACTATGGCTACACCTTC
CASSRFPRRADYGYTF
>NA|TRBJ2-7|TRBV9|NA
TGTGCCAGCGGAGAAGGCGACTCGACCTACGAGCAGTACTTC
CASGEGDSTYEQYF
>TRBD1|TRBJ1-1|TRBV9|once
TGTGCCAGCAGCCCATGGACAGGGGGCGCACCCACTGAAGCTTTCTTT
CASSPWTGGAPTEAFF
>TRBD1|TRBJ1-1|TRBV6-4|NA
TGTGCCAGCAGTGTCAACCCTCAGGGGGACACTGAAGCTTTCTTT
CASSVNPQGDTEAFF
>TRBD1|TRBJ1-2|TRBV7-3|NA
TGTGCCAGCAGCTTAACGGGGCGGACAGGGATTGGCTACACCTTC
CASSLTGRTGIGYTF
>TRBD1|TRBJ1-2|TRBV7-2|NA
TGTGCCAGCAGCTTTTCGGGGACAGGGGGTTCCTATGGCTACACCTTC
CASSFSGTGGSYGYTF
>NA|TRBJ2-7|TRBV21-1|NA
TGTGCCAGCAGCTTTAAAGGGAGGGAATGCGACGAGCAGTACTTC
CASSFKGRECDEQYF
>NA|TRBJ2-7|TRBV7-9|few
TGTTCCAGCAGCTTAGTGGGAGGCGAGCAGTACTTC
CSSSLVGGEQYF
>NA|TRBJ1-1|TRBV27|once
TGTGCCAGCAGTTTCCGGACCGGGAGGGCTGAAGCTTTCTTT
CASSFRTGRAEAFF
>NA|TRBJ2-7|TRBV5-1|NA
TGCGCCAGCAGCTTGATACTAGCTGATTACGAGCAGTACTTC
CASSLILADYEQYF
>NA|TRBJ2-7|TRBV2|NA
TGTGCCAGCAGTGCAGGGGTCCCCTCCTACGAGCAGTACTTC
CASSAGVPSYEQYF
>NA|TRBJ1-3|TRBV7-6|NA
TGTGCCAGCAGCGCCGAGTCTAGCTCTGGAAACACCATATATTTT
CASSAESSSGNTIYF
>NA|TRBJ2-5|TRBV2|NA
TGTGCCAGCCGCCGAGGGTGGGGGGAAACCCAGTACTTC
CASRRGWGETQYF
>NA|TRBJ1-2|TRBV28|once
TGTGCCAGCAGTTTGGCGACCACAACCGGCGGAGGCTACACCTTC
CASSLATTTGGGYTF
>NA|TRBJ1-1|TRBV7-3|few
TGTGCCAGCTCGATTAATGGGCGGGACACTGAAGCTTTCTTT
CASSINGRDTEAFF
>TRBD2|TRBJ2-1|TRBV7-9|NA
TGTGCCAGCAGCCTGGAGAGGACTAGCTTTTACAATGAGCAGTTCTTC
CASSLERTSFYNEQFF
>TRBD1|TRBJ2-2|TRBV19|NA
TGTGCCAGCCGCCGGGACAGGGGGACCGGGGAGCTGTTTTTT
CASRRDRGTGELFF
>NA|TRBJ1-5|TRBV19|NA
TGTGCCAGTAGTATACAGGGAGGGCAGCCCCAGCATTTT
CASSIQGGQPQHF
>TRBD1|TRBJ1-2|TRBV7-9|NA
TGTGCCAGCAGCTCGGGACAGTCTAACTATGGCTACACCTTC
CASSSGQSNYGYTF
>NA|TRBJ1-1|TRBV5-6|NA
TGTGCCAGCAGCTTGCGGGTGGCGGGTGGCACTGAAGCTTTCTTT
CASSLRVAGGTEAFF
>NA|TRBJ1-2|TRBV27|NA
TGTGCCAGCAGTTTATTTGGGACAAACTATGGCTACACCTTC
CASSLFGTNYGYTF
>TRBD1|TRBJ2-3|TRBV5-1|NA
TGCGCCAGCAGCCACCGGACAGGGGCCACAGATACGCAGTATTTT
CASSHRTGATDTQYF
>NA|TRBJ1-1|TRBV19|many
TGTGCCAGTAGTTCCCAGGGATGGGGGGACACTGAAGCTTTCTTT
CASSSQGWGDTEAFF
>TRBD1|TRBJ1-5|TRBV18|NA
TGTGCCAGCTCACCGTTTAGGACAGGGGAGGATCAGCCCCAGCATTTT
CASSPFRTGEDQPQHF
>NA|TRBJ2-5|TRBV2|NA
TGTGCCAGCAGGCCCCAGGTTACAGAGACCCAGTACTTC
CASRPQVTETQYF
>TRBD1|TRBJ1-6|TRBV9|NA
TGTGCCAGCAGCGTAGGGGGGACAGGGCTGCGGTCACCCCTCCACTTT
CASSVGGTGLRSPLHF
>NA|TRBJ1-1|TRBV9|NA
TGTGCCAGCAGCGTAGGAGGTCAGCTAAACACTGAAGCTTTCTTT
CASSVGGQLNTEAFF
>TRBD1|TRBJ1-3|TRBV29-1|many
TGCAGCGTGGGACAGTTAGTAGGGGACACCATATATTTT
CSVGQLVGDTIYF
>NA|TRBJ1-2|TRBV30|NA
TGTGCCTGTCCGGACGGACTTGGCCCCTATGGCTACACCTTC
CACPDGLGPYGYTF
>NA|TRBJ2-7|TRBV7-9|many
TGTGCCAGCAGCTTAGCTGCAGGGTTCGACTACGAGCAGTACTTC
CASSLAAGFDYEQYF
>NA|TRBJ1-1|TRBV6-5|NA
TGTGCCAGCAGTTACTCTTTTGGGGGAGGGGAAACTGAAGCTTTCTTT
CASSYSFGGGETEAFF
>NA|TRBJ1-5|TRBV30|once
TGTGCCTGGAGCAGGGGCACTGCTCAGCCCCAGCATTTT
CAWSRGTAQPQHF
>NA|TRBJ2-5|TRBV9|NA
TGTGCCAGCAGCGTAGGTGGGGGGGCCTTGGAGACCCAGTACTTC
CASSVGGGALETQYF